Below, one T cell receptor beta chain is given with its context. V dropped 6 bases and J dropped 5; count of bases not matched to a gene: 10. The CDR3 extends over 14 amino acids. Germline-derived CDR1 and CDR2 are DFQATT and SNEGSKA (reference sequence). A second about 7 to 11 cycle PCR used barcoded and J-beta primers. TCRdb redid the calling of the 5' RACE reads with MiXCR, one entry per CDR3 protein. The sample has over 1,300,000 distinct CDR3 sequences; approximately 59% are singletons. This sample stems from a study of blood T cells in healthy people across ages. The chain employs TRBV20-1 and TRBJ1-3, with TRBD1 matching over 7 bases. Sequencing was done on a sample of blood. This receptor was taken from a man between 18 and 29 years old in good health. CDR3 nucleotide sequence: TGCAGTGCCCCAAACAGGGGAACCCGAAACACCATATATTTT. It yields the protein CSAPNRGTRNTIYF.